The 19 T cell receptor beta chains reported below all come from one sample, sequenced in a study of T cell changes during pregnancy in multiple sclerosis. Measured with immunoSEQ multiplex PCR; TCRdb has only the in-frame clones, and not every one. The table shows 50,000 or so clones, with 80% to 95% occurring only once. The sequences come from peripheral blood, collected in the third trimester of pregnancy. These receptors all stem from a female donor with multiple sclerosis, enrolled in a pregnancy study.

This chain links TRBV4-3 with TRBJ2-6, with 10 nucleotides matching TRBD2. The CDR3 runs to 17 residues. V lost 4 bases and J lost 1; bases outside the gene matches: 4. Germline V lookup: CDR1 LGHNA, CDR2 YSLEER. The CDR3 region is CASSPGTSVSGANVLTF. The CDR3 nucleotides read TGCGCCAGCAGCCCTGGGACTAGCGTGTCTGGGGCCAACGTCCTGACTTTC.

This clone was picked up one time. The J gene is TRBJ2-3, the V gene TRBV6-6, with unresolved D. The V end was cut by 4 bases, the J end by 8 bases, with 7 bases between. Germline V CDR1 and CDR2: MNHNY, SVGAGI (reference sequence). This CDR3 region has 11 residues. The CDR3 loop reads CASSSPSTQYF. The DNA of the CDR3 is TGTGCCAGCAGTTCTCCCAGTACGCAGTATTTT.

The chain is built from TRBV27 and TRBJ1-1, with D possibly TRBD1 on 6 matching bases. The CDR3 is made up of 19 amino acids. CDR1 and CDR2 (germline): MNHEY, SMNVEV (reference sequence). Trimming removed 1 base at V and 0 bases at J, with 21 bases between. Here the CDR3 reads CASSLYSRRTATMNTEAFF. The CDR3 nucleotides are TGTGCCAGCAGTTTATATAGTCGCCGGACAGCAACCATGAACACTGAAGCTTTCTTT.

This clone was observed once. CDR3 sequence reads: CASSPSGSLFYNEQFF. The CDR3 DNA reads as TGTGCCAGCAGCCCCAGCGGGAGTTTATTCTACAATGAGCAGTTCTTC. The chain employs TRBV7-3 and TRBJ2-1; 8 nucleotides align to TRBD2. In germline, CDR1 is SGHTA, CDR2 FQGTGA. J was trimmed by 3 bases and V by 5 bases; bases with no gene match: 9. The CDR3 is 16 amino acids.

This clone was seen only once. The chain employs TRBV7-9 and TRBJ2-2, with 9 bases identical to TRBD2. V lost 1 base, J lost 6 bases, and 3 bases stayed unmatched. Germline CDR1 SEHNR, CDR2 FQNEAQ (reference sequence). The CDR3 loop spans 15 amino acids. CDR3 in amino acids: CASSLEAGGPGELFF. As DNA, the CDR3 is TGTGCCAGCAGCTTAGAGGCGGGAGGGCCCGGGGAGCTGTTTTTT.

This CDR3 is CASSVGFLAETQYF. The CDR3, as DNA: TGTGCCAGCAGCGTAGGTTTCTTAGCAGAGACCCAGTACTTC. The chain is built from TRBV9 and TRBJ2-5; D unclear. The CDR3 sequence is 14 residues long. Germline V CDR1 and CDR2: SGDLS, YYNGEE. The V end lost 0 bases, the J end lost 4 bases, and 10 bases lay between the germline ends.

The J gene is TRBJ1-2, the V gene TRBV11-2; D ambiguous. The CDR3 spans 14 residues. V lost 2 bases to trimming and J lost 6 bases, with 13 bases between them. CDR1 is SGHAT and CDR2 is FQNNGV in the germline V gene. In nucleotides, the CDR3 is TGTGCCAGCAGCTTATCGCGGCAATGGGATGGCTACACCTTC. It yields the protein CASSLSRQWDGYTF.

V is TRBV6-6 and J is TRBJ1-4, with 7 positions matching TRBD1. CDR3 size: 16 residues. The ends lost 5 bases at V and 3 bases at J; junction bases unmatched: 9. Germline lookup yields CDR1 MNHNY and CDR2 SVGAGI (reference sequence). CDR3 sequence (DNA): TGTGCCAGCAGTAACCTAGGGGGCGAGCCTAATGAAAAACTGTTTTTT. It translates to CASSNLGGEPNEKLFF.

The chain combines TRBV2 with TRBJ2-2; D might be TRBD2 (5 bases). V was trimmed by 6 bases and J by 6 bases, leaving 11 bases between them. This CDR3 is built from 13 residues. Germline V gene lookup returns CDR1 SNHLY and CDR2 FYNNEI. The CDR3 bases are TGTGCCAGCAGCTTTATGCGGGCCGGGGAGCTGTTTTTT. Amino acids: CASSFMRAGELFF.

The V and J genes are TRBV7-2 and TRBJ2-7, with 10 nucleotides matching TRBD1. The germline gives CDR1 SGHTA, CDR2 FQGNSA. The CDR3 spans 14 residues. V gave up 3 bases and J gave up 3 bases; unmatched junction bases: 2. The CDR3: CASSLGQGFYEQYF. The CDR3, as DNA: TGTGCCAGCAGCTTGGGACAGGGGTTCTACGAGCAGTACTTC. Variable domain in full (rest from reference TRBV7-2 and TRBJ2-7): GAGVSQSPSNKVTEKGKDVELRCDPISGHTALYWYRQSLGQGLEFLIYFQGNSAPDKSGLPSDRFSAERTGGSVSTLTIQRTQQEDSAVYLCASSLGQGFYEQYFGPGTRLTVT.

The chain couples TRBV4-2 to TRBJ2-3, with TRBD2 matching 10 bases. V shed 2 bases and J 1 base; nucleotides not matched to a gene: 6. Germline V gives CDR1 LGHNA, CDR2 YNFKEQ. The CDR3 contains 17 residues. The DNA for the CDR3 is TGTGCCAGCAGCCAACTCACCGGGACTAGCGGCACAGATACGCAGTATTTT. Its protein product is CASSQLTGTSGTDTQYF.

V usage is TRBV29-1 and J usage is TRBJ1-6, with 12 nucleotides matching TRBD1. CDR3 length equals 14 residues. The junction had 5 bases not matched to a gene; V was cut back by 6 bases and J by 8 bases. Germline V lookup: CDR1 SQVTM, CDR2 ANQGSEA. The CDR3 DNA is TGCAGCGTCAGGGACAGGGGGCTAGATTCACCCCTCCACTTT. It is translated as CSVRDRGLDSPLHF. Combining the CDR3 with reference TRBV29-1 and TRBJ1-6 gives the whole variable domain SAVISQKPSRDICQRGTSLTIQCQVDSQVTMMFWYRQQPGQSLTLIATANQGSEATYESGFVIDKFPISRPNLTFSTLTVSNMSPEDSSIYLCSVRDRGLDSPLHFGNGTRLTVT.

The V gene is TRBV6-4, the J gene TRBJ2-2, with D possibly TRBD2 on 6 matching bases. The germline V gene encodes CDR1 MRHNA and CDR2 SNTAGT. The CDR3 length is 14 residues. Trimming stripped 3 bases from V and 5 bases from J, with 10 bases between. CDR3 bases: TGTGCCAGCAGTGATCTTGGGGGGACCGGGGAGCTGTTTTTT. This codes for CASSDLGGTGELFF.

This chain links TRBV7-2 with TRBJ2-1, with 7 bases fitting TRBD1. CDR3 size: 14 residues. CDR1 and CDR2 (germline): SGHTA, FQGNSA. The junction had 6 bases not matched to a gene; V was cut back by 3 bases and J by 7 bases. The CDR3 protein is CASSFYRGRNEQFF. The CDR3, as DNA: TGTGCCAGCAGCTTTTACAGGGGAAGAAATGAGCAGTTCTTC. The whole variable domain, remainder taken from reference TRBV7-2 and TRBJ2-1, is GAGVSQSPSNKVTEKGKDVELRCDPISGHTALYWYRQSLGQGLEFLIYFQGNSAPDKSGLPSDRFSAERTGGSVSTLTIQRTQQEDSAVYLCASSFYRGRNEQFFGPGTRLTVL.

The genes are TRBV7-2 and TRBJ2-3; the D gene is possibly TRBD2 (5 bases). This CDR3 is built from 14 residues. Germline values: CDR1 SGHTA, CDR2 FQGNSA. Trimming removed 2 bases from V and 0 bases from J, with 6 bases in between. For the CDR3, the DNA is TGTGCCAGCAGCTTAAGGACTAGCACAGATACGCAGTATTTT. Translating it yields CASSLRTSTDTQYF.

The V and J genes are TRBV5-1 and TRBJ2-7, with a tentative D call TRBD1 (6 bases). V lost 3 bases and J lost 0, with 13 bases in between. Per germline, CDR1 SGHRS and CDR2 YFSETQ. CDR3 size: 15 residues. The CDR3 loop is CASSSIDRFSYEQYF. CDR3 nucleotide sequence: TGCGCCAGCAGCTCCATAGACAGGTTCTCCTACGAGCAGTACTTC.

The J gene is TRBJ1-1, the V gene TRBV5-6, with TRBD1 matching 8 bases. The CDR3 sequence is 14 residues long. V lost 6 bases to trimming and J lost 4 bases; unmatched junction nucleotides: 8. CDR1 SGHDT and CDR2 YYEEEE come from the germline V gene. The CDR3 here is CASITHRGVTEAFF. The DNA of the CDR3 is TGTGCCAGCATCACCCACAGGGGGGTCACTGAAGCTTTCTTT.

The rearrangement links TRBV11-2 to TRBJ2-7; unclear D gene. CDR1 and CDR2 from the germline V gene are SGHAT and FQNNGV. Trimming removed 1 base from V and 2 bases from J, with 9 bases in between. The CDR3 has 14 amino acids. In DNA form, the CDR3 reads TGTGCCAGCAGCTTAGGGGCGTCGGCCTACGAGCAGTACTTC. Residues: CASSLGASAYEQYF.

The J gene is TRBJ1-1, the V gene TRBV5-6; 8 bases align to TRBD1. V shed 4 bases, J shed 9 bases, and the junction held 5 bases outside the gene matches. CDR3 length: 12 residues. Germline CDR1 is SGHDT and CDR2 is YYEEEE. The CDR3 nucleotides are TGTGCCAGCAGCCCGCGGACAGGGAAAGCTTTCTTT. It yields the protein CASSPRTGKAFF.